This T cell receptor (beta chain) was identified in a study of cytomegalovirus exposure and HLA in healthy donors. Study-wide findings and caveats: The authors later found most CMV-associated TCR beta chains appeared HLA-restricted. Versus the approximately 670-donor mean, an Asian-associated ancestry cluster reportedly showed fewer N-insertions in a later analysis. Further analysis was carried out later, and it showed several of the most significant clusters appearing linked to common viral pathogens.

This clone appeared a single time. The antigen remains undetermined. This PCR relied on a set of 60 Vbeta primers and 13 Jbeta primers. Using immunoSEQ multiplex PCR, the repertoire was profiled, and TCRdb retains in-frame clones only, with some absent. The sample contains roughly 95,000 clones, around three quarters of which appear only once. The germline V gene has CDR1 SGHTA and CDR2 FQGTGA. The CDR3 loop spans 13 amino acids. V dropped 3 bases and J dropped 2 bases, with 5 bases sitting between them. The TCR sequence derives from a man younger than 40 in good health and CMV-seropositive. The V call is TRBV7-3, the J call TRBJ2-1, with no clear D. Sequencing was done on a sample of PBMCs. CDR3 sequence (DNA): TGTGCCAGCAGCTTTACACCCTACAATGAGCAGTTCTTC. This translates into CASSFTPYNEQFF.